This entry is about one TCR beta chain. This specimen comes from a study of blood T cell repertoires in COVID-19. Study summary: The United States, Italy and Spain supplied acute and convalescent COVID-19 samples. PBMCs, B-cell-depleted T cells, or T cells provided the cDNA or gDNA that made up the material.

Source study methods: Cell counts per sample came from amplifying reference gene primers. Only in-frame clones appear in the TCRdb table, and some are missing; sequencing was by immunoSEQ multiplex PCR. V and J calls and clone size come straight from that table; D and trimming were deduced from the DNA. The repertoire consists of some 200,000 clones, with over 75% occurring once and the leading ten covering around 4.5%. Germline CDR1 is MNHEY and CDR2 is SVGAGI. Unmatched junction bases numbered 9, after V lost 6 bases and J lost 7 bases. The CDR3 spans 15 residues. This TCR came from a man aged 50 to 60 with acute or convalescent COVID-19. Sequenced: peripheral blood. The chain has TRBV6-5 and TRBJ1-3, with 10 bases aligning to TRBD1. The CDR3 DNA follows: TGTGCCAGCAGCCCCCCGGGACAGGGGCGGAACACCATATATTTT. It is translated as CASSPPGQGRNTIYF.